A selection of T cell receptor beta chains follows, all from one sample in a study of blood T cell repertoires in COVID-19. Measured with immunoSEQ multiplex PCR; TCRdb has only the in-frame clones, and not every one. The table lists 86,000 or so clones, approximately 78% of them singletons. Sequencing was done on a sample of peripheral blood. Receptors were obtained from a woman older than 75 with acute or convalescent COVID-19. CDR3s include the opening cysteine and the closing phenylalanine or tryptophan. Each record gives: J gene, clone size, D gene, V gene, CDR3 DNA, CDR3 protein. The D gene is left open where the match is weak. Clone size is stated in some rows and not others, as once, few, many or a class when expanded.

>TRBJ2-3|-|-|TRBV7-8
TGTGCCAGCAGCCCTGGGGTAGCAGGGAGCACAGATACGCAGTATTTT
CASSPGVAGSTDTQYF
>TRBJ1-5|-|TRBD1|TRBV5-1
TGCGCCAGCAGTTGGGGACAGGGGGATCAGCCCCAGCATTTT
CASSWGQGDQPQHF
>TRBJ2-3|-|-|TRBV6-2/TRBV6-3
TGTGCCAGCAGTTATACTACAGATACGCAGTATTTT
CASSYTTDTQYF
>TRBJ1-2|-|TRBD1|TRBV5-1
TGCGCCAGCAGCAAAGACAGGGTCTATGGCTACACCTTC
CASSKDRVYGYTF
>TRBJ2-1|-|-|TRBV7-2
TGTGCCAGCAGCTTAGCGCCCGACAGAGACAAGTTCTTC
CASSLAPDRDKFF
>TRBJ2-4|-|TRBD1|TRBV9
TGTGCCAGCAGCGCTGGGAGTTGGGGACAGGGAAACATTCAGTACTTC
CASSAGSWGQGNIQYF
>TRBJ2-3|-|-|TRBV12-1
TGTGCCAGCAGCTTTGAATGGAGCGGGGGCCGAGTAACGCAGTATTTT
CASSFEWSGGRVTQYF
>TRBJ1-5|-|TRBD1|TRBV6-6
TGTGCCAGCATAGTAAGACAGGGGAGTCAGCCCCAGCATTTT
CASIVRQGSQPQHF
>TRBJ2-2|-|-|TRBV15
TGTGCCACCAGAGGCGGCAGATACACCGGGGAGCTGTTTTTT
CATRGGRYTGELFF
>TRBJ1-1|-|-|TRBV11-2
TGTGCCAGCAGCAGACCCACAGGGAAGAACACTGAAGCTTTCTTT
CASSRPTGKNTEAFF
>TRBJ1-6|few|TRBD1|TRBV9
TGTGCCAGCAGCCCGGGACAGGGGATGAGTTCACCCCTCCACTTT
CASSPGQGMSSPLHF
>TRBJ2-5|few|TRBD2|TRBV5-1
TGCGCCAGCTCCGGGGGGGCAAACCAAGAGACCCAGTACTTC
CASSGGANQETQYF
>TRBJ2-3|-|-|TRBV5-4
TGTGCCAGCAGCTTCTGGAGTACCAGCACAGATACGCAGTATTTT
CASSFWSTSTDTQYF
>TRBJ1-2|-|-|TRBV12-1
-
CASSFATGTGVSVDGYTF
>TRBJ2-3|once|TRBD2|TRBV9
TGTGCCAGCAGCCTTCGGACTAGCGGGGGAACTAGCACAGATACGCAGTATTTT
CASSLRTSGGTSTDTQYF
>TRBJ2-1|-|TRBD1|TRBV27
TGTGCCAGCCCTCCGCAGAGGGCCACACAGGGGAATGAGCAGTTCTTC
CASPPQRATQGNEQFF
>TRBJ2-2|-|TRBD1|TRBV11-2
TGTGCCAGCAGCTCCTACGGGACAGGGGCCGGGGAGCTGTTTTTT
CASSSYGTGAGELFF
>TRBJ1-5|-|-|TRBV6-5
TGTGCCAGCAGTTACTCGAGGGTTAGCAATCAGCCCCAGCATTTT
CASSYSRVSNQPQHF
>TRBJ1-1|-|TRBD1|TRBV11-2
TGTGCCAGCAGCTTAGGGACAGGGGGAGCTTTCTTT
CASSLGTGGAFF
>TRBJ2-6|-|-|TRBV7-2
TGTGCCAGCAGCTCCCTGGACTCTATAGTTAGGTCTGGGGCCAACGTCCTGACTTTC
CASSSLDSIVRSGANVLTF
>TRBJ2-1|-|TRBD2|TRBV2
TGTGCCAGCAGTGTTACTAGCGGGGGGGCTGGTGAGCAGTTCTTC
CASSVTSGGAGEQFF
>TRBJ1-1|many|-|TRBV3-1/TRBV3-2
TGTGCCAGCAGCCCACTTTCCCGGACAGCTTTAAACACTGAAGCTTTCTTT
CASSPLSRTALNTEAFF
>TRBJ2-2|-|TRBD2|TRBV5-1
TGCGCCAGCAGCTTGGTTGCGGGAGGGAACACCGGGGAGCTGTTTTTT
CASSLVAGGNTGELFF
>TRBJ2-7|-|TRBD2|TRBV9
TGTGCCAGCAGCCCCCTAGCCCTCGGCGGGGGGGTGTACGAGCAGTACTTC
CASSPLALGGGVYEQYF
>TRBJ2-1|-|-|TRBV21-1
TGTGCCAGCAGCAGACTAGCAAGCTTAAATGAGCAGTTCTTC
CASSRLASLNEQFF
>TRBJ1-1|-|-|TRBV5-1
TGCGCCAGCAGCCCCACAGAGAACACTGAAGCTTTCTTT
CASSPTENTEAFF
>TRBJ2-5|-|-|TRBV5-1
TGCGCCAGCAGCTTGTCAGAGCGGGAGACCCAGTACTTC
CASSLSERETQYF
>TRBJ1-5|-|TRBD1|TRBV29-1
TGCAGCGTCCAACAGGGGCCTGGGCAGCCCCAGCATTTT
CSVQQGPGQPQHF
>TRBJ1-5|-|-|TRBV5-1
TGCGCCAGCAGCCTGGGGGGCGTCGGGCAGCCCCAGCATTTT
CASSLGGVGQPQHF
>TRBJ1-2|-|TRBD1|TRBV2
TGTGCCAGCAGTGGACAGGGATCCCACTATGGCTACACCTTC
CASSGQGSHYGYTF
>TRBJ2-3|once|-|TRBV4-1
TGCGCCAGCAGCCAAGACGCCAGGGCGGATACGCAGTATTTT
CASSQDARADTQYF
>TRBJ2-6|-|-|TRBV5-4
TGTGCCAGCAGCTTTGAGGCCGGGGGGGCCAACGTCCTGACTTTC
CASSFEAGGANVLTF
>TRBJ1-5|-|-|TRBV5-8
TGTGCCAGCAGCTTTCTCCTCCAGCCCCAGCATTTT
CASSFLLQPQHF
>TRBJ1-5|many|-|TRBV5-6
TGTGCCAGCAGCATCGACAGATTAAATCAGCCCCAGCATTTT
CASSIDRLNQPQHF
>TRBJ1-2|once|TRBD1|TRBV5-4
TGTGCCAGCAGCTTGGAGGAGGGGGCGGGAGGCTACACCTTC
CASSLEEGAGGYTF
>TRBJ1-5|once|TRBD1|TRBV11-3
TGTGCCAGCATTTCTACCCCCCACAGGGGGCGACATCAGCCCCAGCATTTT
CASISTPHRGRHQPQHF
>TRBJ1-5|-|-|TRBV6-1
TGTGCCAGCAGTGAATCTCAGGGGAGCCATCAGCCCCAGCATTTT
CASSESQGSHQPQHF
>TRBJ2-4|-|TRBD1|TRBV18
TGTGCCAGCTCACCACGCGGGACAGGGGGTAACATTCAGTACTTC
CASSPRGTGGNIQYF
>TRBJ1-2|-|TRBD1|TRBV5-1
TGCGCCAGCAGCTTTGACGGGACAGGGGACGGCTACACCTTC
CASSFDGTGDGYTF
>TRBJ2-5|-|-|TRBV28
TGTGCCAGCAGCCTTAGCGGTTTCCAGGTGGGGACCCAGTACTTC
CASSLSGFQVGTQYF
>TRBJ2-2|-|-|TRBV7-2
TGTGCCAGCAACGGAGCGGTGCTCGCGAACACCGGGGAGCTGTTTTTT
CASNGAVLANTGELFF
>TRBJ2-2|once|TRBD1|TRBV29-1
TGCAGCGTCCGCATAGGACAGGGAAACAGCGGGGAGCTGTTTTTT
CSVRIGQGNSGELFF
>TRBJ1-2|-|-|TRBV27
TGTGCCAGCAGCCCAAGGGGAGGGAGAGGCTATGGCTACACCTTC
CASSPRGGRGYGYTF
>TRBJ2-7|-|-|TRBV12-3/TRBV12-4
TGTGCCAGCAGTTTCGTCCAGGGTAACGAGCAGTACTTC
CASSFVQGNEQYF
>TRBJ2-7|-|-|TRBV5-1
TGCGCCAGCAGCCCGGGGGACTCCTACGAGCAGTACTTC
CASSPGDSYEQYF
>TRBJ2-1|-|TRBD2|TRBV11-3
TGTGCCAGCAGCTTAGGGGGGACTAGCGGGAGTATGAATGAGCAGTTCTTC
CASSLGGTSGSMNEQFF
>TRBJ2-7|once|-|TRBV11-2
TGTGCCAGCACCACACCCACCCTCTCCTACGAGCAGTACTTC
CASTTPTLSYEQYF
>TRBJ2-5|-|-|TRBV10-3
TGTGCCATCAGTGGGGGGCAGGACCAAGAGACCCAGTACTTC
CAISGGQDQETQYF
>TRBJ2-3|once|-|TRBV4-1
TGCGCCAGCAGCCAAGATTCGACCGGACCTAGCCGAGCGCAGTATTTT
CASSQDSTGPSRAQYF
>TRBJ2-2|-|TRBD1|TRBV5-1
TGCGCCAGCCGATTAGACCGGACAGGGAGAACCGGGGAGCTGTTTTTT
CASRLDRTGRTGELFF
>TRBJ1-4|once|-|TRBV11-2
TGTGCCAGCAGCTTAGGGCACAGGAATGAAAAACTGTTTTTT
CASSLGHRNEKLFF
>TRBJ2-1|-|TRBD1|TRBV3-1/TRBV3-2
TGTGCCAGCAGCCATCCCTGGGACAGGGGGAACAATGAGCAGTTCTTC
CASSHPWDRGNNEQFF
>TRBJ2-7|-|TRBD2|TRBV11-3
TGTGCCAGCAGCCCGACTAGCGGGAGTAGTGTGCAGTACTTC
CASSPTSGSSVQYF
>TRBJ2-2|-|-|TRBV6-2/TRBV6-3
TGTGCCAGCAGACCTCAAGGCAGGGAGAACACCGGGGAGCTGTTTTTT
CASRPQGRENTGELFF
>TRBJ2-2|once|-|TRBV9
TGTGCCAGCAGCGTCCTGTACGGGGAGCTGTTTTTT
CASSVLYGELFF